What follows describes a single T cell receptor (beta chain). This clone was observed a few times. Its antigen remains unidentified. Nothing much larger sits one base from this clone, and base qualities are not available. Inclusive of the bounding cysteine and phenylalanine, the CDR3 is 14 residues long. Only CDR3 DNA remains: 42 bases, in frame from the first base. Deletion took 7 bases off V and 2 bases off J, with a span of 13 bases between the germline ends. CDR1 is given as MNHEY and CDR2 as SMNVEV, both from the germline V gene (reference sequence). The data are from a study of blood T cell repertoires in COVID-19 (dated by TCRdb to 2019 to 2021). For the study in its entirety: The collaborator samples originated in the United States, Italy and Spain and spanned the acute and convalescent phases of COVID-19. The dataset comprised deeply sampled blood TCRbeta repertoires from subjects exposed to, actively infected with, or recovered from COVID-19. The material from the prospective study consisted of cDNA or gDNA derived from T cells, B-cell-depleted T cells, or PBMCs. Where HLA class I and class II types were available, the types were taken from metadata supplied by the sample provider, not from assay-based typing. Samples came from the ongoing ImmuneRACE study (first 160 participants) plus 1,254 subjects from 6 global collaborators. The repertoires were released in a freely available public database meant as a resource for research on the immune response to SARS-CoV-2. Nearly every sample came with metadata listing a de-identified subject ID, COVID-19 status, age in years and sex.

Each collaborating institution followed its own protocols to collect whole blood in K2EDTA tubes. For TCRbeta analysis, collaborators shipped samples in one of three forms: frozen whole blood, isolated PBMCs, or DNA extracted from either of those sample types. Study-wide findings and limitations: The quantity of clinical and demographic metadata differed by source and by participant and was supplied without curation.

TCRbeta CDR3 regions were amplified from genomic DNA by means of the immunoSEQ Assay, a bias-controlled multiplex PCR. Under the source paper's analysis protocol: The number of nucleated cells in each sample was estimated by amplification of reference gene primers within the assay. Sequence reads were collapsed and filtered to measure the absolute abundance of every unique TCRbeta CDR3 rearrangement. For each sample, productive Simpson clonality was calculated as the square root of Simpson's diversity index across productive rearrangements. Entries here come from immuneACCESS through TCRdb and include only in-frame sequences with V and J called. Some clones fail to appear in such tables; in the studies checked, an unresolved V gene covers under half of the shortfall, and the cause of the remainder is unknown. The D gene and trimming were derived from the DNA, and the V and J assignments and clone size from that table. For this sample there are about 160,000 clones; 76% appear just once. Of the sample, 3.5% to 4.5% is held by the ten largest clones.

Sequencing was done on a sample of peripheral blood. The sequence is built from TRBV27 and TRBJ2-3; TRBD1 could be the D gene, as 5 bases match. The clonotype originates from a woman of 80 years or more with acute or convalescent COVID-19. This receptor has the CDR3 CASKGVGLTDTQYF. The nucleotide sequence is TGTGCCAGCAAAGGTGTGGGGCTCACAGATACGCAGTATTTT.